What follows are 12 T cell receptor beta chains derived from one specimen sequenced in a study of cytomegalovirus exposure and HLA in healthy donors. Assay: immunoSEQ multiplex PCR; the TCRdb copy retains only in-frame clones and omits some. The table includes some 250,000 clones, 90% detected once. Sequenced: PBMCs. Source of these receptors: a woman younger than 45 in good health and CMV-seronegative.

This CDR3 is CSVYPGKGPAEAFF. Here the CDR3 DNA reads TGCAGCGTTTATCCAGGGAAAGGCCCCGCTGAAGCTTTCTTT. J is TRBJ1-1 and V is TRBV29-1; perhaps TRBD1 as D (5 bases). The CDR3 length is 14 residues. With 5 bases removed from V and 6 bases from J, the gap between germline ends came to 19 bases. Germline CDR1 is SQVTM and CDR2 is ANQGSEA.

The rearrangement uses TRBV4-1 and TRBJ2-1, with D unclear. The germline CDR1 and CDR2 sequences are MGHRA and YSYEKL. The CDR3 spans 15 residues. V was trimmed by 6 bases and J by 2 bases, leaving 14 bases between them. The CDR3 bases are TGCGCCAGCAGTCCCGTACAAAGGGCCTACAATGAGCAGTTCTTC. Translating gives CASSPVQRAYNEQFF.

As DNA, the CDR3 is TGTGCCAGCAGTAGACTAGTGTTTCCCGATACGCAGTATTTT. Residues: CASSRLVFPDTQYF. The V gene is TRBV14, the J gene TRBJ2-3; possibly TRBD2 for D (6 bases). This CDR3 contains 14 residues. The V end lost 6 bases, the J end lost 6 bases, and 16 bases lay between the germline ends. The V gene's germline CDR1 is SGHDN and CDR2 FVKESK. Complete variable domain (other parts from reference TRBV14 and TRBJ2-3): EAGVTQFPSHSVIEKGQTVTLRCDPISGHDNLYWYRRVMGKEIKFLLHFVKESKQDESGMPNNRFLAERTGGTYSTLKVQPAELEDSGVYFCASSRLVFPDTQYFGPGTRLTVL.

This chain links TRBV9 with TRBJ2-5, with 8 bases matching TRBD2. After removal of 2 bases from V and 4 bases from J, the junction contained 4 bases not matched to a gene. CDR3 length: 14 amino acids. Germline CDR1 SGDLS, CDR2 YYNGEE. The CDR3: CASSVAGGGETQYF. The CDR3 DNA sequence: TGTGCCAGCAGCGTTGCGGGAGGTGGAGAGACCCAGTACTTC.

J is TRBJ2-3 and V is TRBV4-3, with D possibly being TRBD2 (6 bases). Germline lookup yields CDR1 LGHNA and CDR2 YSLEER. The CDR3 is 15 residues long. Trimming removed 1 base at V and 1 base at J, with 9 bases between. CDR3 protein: CASSQGLVGTDTQYF. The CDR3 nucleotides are TGCGCCAGCAGCCAAGGACTAGTTGGCACAGATACGCAGTATTTT.

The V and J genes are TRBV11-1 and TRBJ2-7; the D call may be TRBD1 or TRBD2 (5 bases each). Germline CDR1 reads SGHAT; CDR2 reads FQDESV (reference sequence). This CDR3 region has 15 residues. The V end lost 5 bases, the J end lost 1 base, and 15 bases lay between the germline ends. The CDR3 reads CASSPERGLSYEQYF. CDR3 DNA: TGTGCCAGCAGCCCGGAACGGGGCCTATCCTACGAGCAGTACTTC.

The CDR3 reads CASDRGPGTEAFF. Here the CDR3 DNA reads TGTGCCAGCGACAGGGGTCCTGGGACTGAAGCTTTCTTT. The chain carries TRBV28 and TRBJ1-1, with 8 bases lining up with TRBD1. The CDR3 sequence is 13 residues long. Germline-derived CDR1 and CDR2 are MDHEN and SYDVKM. Losses at the gene ends were 8 bases for V and 5 bases for J; bases not matched to a gene: 7.

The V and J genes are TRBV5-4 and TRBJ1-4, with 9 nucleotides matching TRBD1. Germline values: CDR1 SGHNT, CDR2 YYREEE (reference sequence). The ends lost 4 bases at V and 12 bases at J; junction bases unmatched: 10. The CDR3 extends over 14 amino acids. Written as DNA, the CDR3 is TGTGCCAGCAGCCCCACGAACCGGGACAGGGAACTGTTTTTT. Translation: CASSPTNRDRELFF.

The DNA for the CDR3 is TGTGCCAGCAGCCAGACAGCCCAGGGGCGTACATTTCAGCCCCAGCATTTT. Translation: CASSQTAQGRTFQPQHF. V is TRBV4-2 and J is TRBJ1-5, with D perhaps matching TRBD1 (6 bases). V was cut by 3 bases and J by 6 bases, with 21 bases left in between. In germline, CDR1 is LGHNA, CDR2 YNFKEQ. The CDR3 loop spans 17 amino acids.

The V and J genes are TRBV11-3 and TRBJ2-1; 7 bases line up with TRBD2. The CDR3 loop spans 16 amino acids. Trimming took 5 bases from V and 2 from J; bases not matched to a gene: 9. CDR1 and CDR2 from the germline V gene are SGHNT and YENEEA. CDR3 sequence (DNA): TGTGCCAGCAGCCCAAGCGGGACTCTTGCCTACAATGAGCAGTTCTTC. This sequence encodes CASSPSGTLAYNEQFF.

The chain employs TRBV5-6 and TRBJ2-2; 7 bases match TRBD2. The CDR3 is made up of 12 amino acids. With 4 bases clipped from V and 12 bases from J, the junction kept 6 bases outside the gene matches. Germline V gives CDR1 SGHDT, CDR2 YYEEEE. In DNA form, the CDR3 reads TGTGCCAGCAGCCTTCCGGGGGGACAGCTGTTTTTT. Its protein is CASSLPGGQLFF.

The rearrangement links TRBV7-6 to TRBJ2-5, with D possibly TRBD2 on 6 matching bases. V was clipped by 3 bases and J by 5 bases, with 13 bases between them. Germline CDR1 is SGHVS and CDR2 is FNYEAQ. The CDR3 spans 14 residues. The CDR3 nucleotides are TGTGCCAGCAGCTTGGGAGGTAGCCGGGAGACCCAGTACTTC. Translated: CASSLGGSRETQYF. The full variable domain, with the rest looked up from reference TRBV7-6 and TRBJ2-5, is GAGVSQSPRYKVTKRGQDVALRCDPISGHVSLYWYRQALGQGPEFLTYFNYEAQQDKSGLPNDRFSAERPEGSISTLTIQRTEQRDSAMYRCASSLGGSRETQYFGPGTRLLVL.